The 32 T cell receptor beta chains listed next were all sequenced from one sample in a study of blood T cell repertoires in COVID-19. Method: immunoSEQ multiplex PCR; TCRdb's copy keeps in-frame clones and lacks some. The sample consists of 270,000 or so clones, roughly nine tenths of them appearing once. What was sequenced was peripheral blood. Receptors originate from a woman in her twenties or thirties with COVID-19, enrolled during active disease.

The chain employs TRBV6-5 and TRBJ2-1, with D tentatively TRBD2 (5 bases). Trimming left V 11 bases short and J 4 bases short, with 15 bases between. Germline values: CDR1 MNHEY, CDR2 SVGAGI. This CDR3 is 13 amino acids long. CDR3 in amino acids: CASFYRDYNEQFF. The DNA for the CDR3 is TGTGCCTCCTTTTACCGGGATTACAATGAGCAGTTCTTC.

The chain joins TRBV3-1 (or the pseudogene TRBV3-2) to TRBJ2-5, with D maybe TRBD2 (7 bases). The CDR3 is 15 amino acids. The germline V and J ends were trimmed by 4 bases and 5 bases, with 17 bases remaining between them. Germline V gene data show CDR1 as LGHDT and CDR2 as YNNKEL (reference sequence). The CDR3 DNA reads as TGTGCCAGCAGCCTCGGTGGGGGGGCCCTTGAGACCCAGTACTTC. This translates into CASSLGGGALETQYF.

The chain recombines TRBV18 with TRBJ1-4; no definite D call. The germline V gene has CDR1 KGHSH and CDR2 LQKENI. This CDR3 is 14 amino acids long. The V end lost 3 bases, the J end lost 5 bases, and 10 bases lay between the germline ends. For the CDR3, the DNA is TGTGCCAGCTCACCCTCGGGCGGGAATGAAAAACTGTTTTTT. Translation: CASSPSGGNEKLFF.

The CDR3 coding sequence is TGTGCCAGCAGCCATACGTCACAGGTCGGGGGTCGTGGAAACACCATATATTTT. This codes for CASSHTSQVGGRGNTIYF. The V call is TRBV4-2, the J call TRBJ1-3; tentative D call: TRBD1 (5 bases). The germline gives CDR1 LGHNA, CDR2 YNFKEQ. CDR3 length: 18 residues. Between the trimmed V and J ends, which lost 3 bases and 3 bases, there was a span of 21 bases.

J is TRBJ2-7 and V is TRBV5-1; the match to TRBD1 covers 11 bases. The V segment lost 2 bases and the J segment 4 bases; nucleotides outside the gene matches: 2. The CDR3 length is 14 residues. CDR1 is SGHRS, CDR2 YFSETQ, per germline. The CDR3 is CASSFGTGGYEQYF. CDR3 sequence (DNA): TGCGCCAGCAGCTTCGGGACAGGGGGTTACGAGCAGTACTTC.

Regarding this clone: At one end, the junction sequence differs from germline, possibly due to a read error. The V gene is TRBV5-1, the J gene TRBJ1-4; D is unclear. CDR1 is SGHRS, CDR2 YFSETQ, per germline. The CDR3 has 16 amino acids. The CDR3 DNA is TGCGCCAGCAGCCCAACACCCACAGCAACGAATGAAAAACTGTTTTTT. Residues: CASSPTPTATNEKLFF. Filled out from reference TRBV5-1 and TRBJ1-4, the complete variable domain reads KAGVTQTPRYLIKTRGQQVTLSCSPISGHRSVSWYQQTPGQGLQFLFEYFSETQRNKGNFPGRFSGRQFSNSRSEMNVSTLELGDSALYLCASSPTPTATNEKLFFGSGTQLSVL.

The chain recombines TRBV4-2 with TRBJ2-7; TRBD2 agrees at 10 bases. In germline, CDR1 is LGHNA, CDR2 YNFKEQ. With 4 bases clipped from V and 0 bases from J, the junction kept 9 bases outside the gene matches. The CDR3 totals 17 residues. CDR3 nucleotide sequence: TGTGCCAGCAGCCTTAACCCACCTAGCGGGGGCTCCTACGAGCAGTACTTC. Translated: CASSLNPPSGGSYEQYF.

This chain joins TRBV14 and TRBJ1-1; perhaps TRBD1 as D (5 bases). The germline V gene has CDR1 SGHDN and CDR2 FVKESK. CDR3 size: 17 residues. Trimming cost V 2 bases and J 0 bases, with 16 bases left between them. CDR3 sequence: CASSQFPLGGLNTEAFF. CDR3 sequence (DNA): TGTGCCAGCAGCCAATTCCCGTTGGGGGGACTGAACACTGAAGCTTTCTTT.

This clone was counted a single time. J is TRBJ1-4 and V is TRBV19; a weak D match, TRBD1 (5 bases). Germline CDR1 LNHDA, CDR2 SQIVND (reference sequence). This CDR3 has 14 amino acids. Trimming shortened V by 5 bases and J by 8 bases, and 15 bases separated the two germline ends. The CDR3 DNA follows: TGTGCCAGTAGTTCGACAGCGGGCGTGGAAAAACTGTTTTTT. Its translation: CASSSTAGVEKLFF.

This clone showed up just a few times. V gene TRBV6-4 combines with J gene TRBJ2-2, with 8 positions matching TRBD2. Germline loops: CDR1 MRHNA, CDR2 SNTAGT. The J segment lost 2 bases and the V segment lost 2 bases, leaving 4 bases of the junction unmatched. The CDR3 runs 16 residues. This chain's CDR3 is CASSDRAGDNTGELFF. As DNA, the CDR3 is TGTGCCAGCAGTGACAGAGCGGGGGATAACACCGGGGAGCTGTTTTTT.

The gene calls are TRBV24-1 and TRBJ2-1; D ambiguous. V lost 5 bases and J 2 bases, leaving 12 bases between the germline ends. Germline V gene lookup returns CDR1 KGHDR and CDR2 SFDVKD. This CDR3 comprises 15 residues. As DNA, the CDR3 is TGTGCCACCAGTGCCCCCCTCGGTCCCTACAATGAGCAGTTCTTC. This codes for CATSAPLGPYNEQFF.

The genes are TRBV27 and TRBJ1-5; TRBD1 is a possible D gene (5 bases). Germline V gene lookup returns CDR1 MNHEY and CDR2 SMNVEV (reference sequence). V shed 3 bases and J shed 5 bases, with 8 bases lying between them. This CDR3 contains 13 residues. The CDR3 region has the DNA TGTGCCAGCAGTTTTTTAGGGGATCAGCCCCAGCATTTT. It yields the protein CASSFLGDQPQHF.

The chain has TRBV4-1 and TRBJ1-1; no reliable D call. This CDR3 has 17 amino acids. The V gene's germline CDR1 is MGHRA and CDR2 YSYEKL. Between the trimmed V and J ends, which lost 4 bases and 8 bases, there was a span of 26 bases. The CDR3 DNA is TGCGCCAGCAGCCCACAAGTTCTAAGGGCTGGAGAGGGAGAAGCTTTCTTT. Translated: CASSPQVLRAGEGEAFF.

This clone was found a few times. The chain links TRBV27 to TRBJ1-1; D ambiguous. The germline gives CDR1 MNHEY, CDR2 SMNVEV (reference sequence). With 2 bases removed from V and 3 bases from J, the gap between germline ends came to 10 bases. This CDR3 is 14 amino acids long. DNA for the CDR3: TGTGCCAGCAGTTTACCCGGCGGATACACTGAAGCTTTCTTT. Translation gives CASSLPGGYTEAFF.

The chain couples TRBV30 to TRBJ1-5, with D possibly matching TRBD1 (5 bases). From germline, CDR1 is GTSNPN and CDR2 SVGIG (reference sequence). This CDR3 region has 13 residues. Trimming took 5 bases from V and 4 from J, leaving 12 bases between them. The CDR3 bases are TGTGCCTGGGGGGCAGGGCCGAATCAGCCCCAGCATTTT. Amino acid sequence: CAWGAGPNQPQHF. The whole variable domain, filled in from reference TRBV30 and TRBJ1-5, reads SQTIHQWPATLVQPVGSPLSLECTVEGTSNPNLYWYRQAAGRGLQLLFYSVGIGQISSEVPQNLSASRPQDRQFILSSKKLLLSDSGFYLCAWGAGPNQPQHFGDGTRLSIL.

The genes are TRBV19 and TRBJ1-2; D is unclear. CDR3 length equals 14 residues. Trimming stripped 4 bases from V and 0 bases from J, with 9 bases between. Germline V gene data show CDR1 as LNHDA and CDR2 as SQIVND (reference sequence). In DNA, the CDR3 is TGTGCCAGTAGTAAGATGGAGACTAACTATGGCTACACCTTC. Residues: CASSKMETNYGYTF.

The CDR3 DNA reads as TGTGCCAGCAGTGAGTTCGGCAGCCTAGCTAGCTCCTACGAGCAGTACTTC. It translates to CASSEFGSLASSYEQYF. The J gene is TRBJ2-7, the V gene TRBV6-1; weak D call: TRBD2 (5 bases). Germline V gives CDR1 MNHNS, CDR2 SASEGT. This CDR3 is 17 amino acids long. V lost 3 bases and J 0 bases, leaving 18 bases between the germline ends.

The DNA for the CDR3 is TGTGCCAGCAGCCACACAGATCAGCCCCAGCATTTT. It encodes CASSHTDQPQHF. The J gene is TRBJ1-5, the V gene TRBV7-9; no definite D call. The CDR3 totals 12 residues. Trimming stripped 5 bases from V and 5 bases from J, with 7 bases between. CDR1 and CDR2 (germline): SEHNR, FQNEAQ (reference sequence). The entire variable domain, with the rest obtained from reference TRBV7-9 and TRBJ1-5, is as follows: DTGVSQNPRHKITKRGQNVTFRCDPISEHNRLYWYRQTLGQGPEFLTYFQNEAQLEKSRLLSDRFSAERPKGSFSTLEIQRTEQGDSAMYLCASSHTDQPQHFGDGTRLSIL.

The chain couples TRBV28 to TRBJ1-5; a weak D match, TRBD1 (5 bases). The CDR3 length is 14 residues. Per the germline V gene, CDR1 is MDHEN and CDR2 is SYDVKM. V was clipped by 8 bases and J by 4 bases, with 15 bases between them. DNA for the CDR3: TGTGCCAGCGGACCCGGGGGGTCGAATCAGCCCCAGCATTTT. Translation gives CASGPGGSNQPQHF.

V gene TRBV7-2 combines with J gene TRBJ1-5; TRBD1 aligns across 7 bases. CDR3 length: 15 residues. Germline loops: CDR1 SGHTA, CDR2 FQGNSA. Losses at the gene ends were 2 bases for V and 3 bases for J; bases not matched to a gene: 4. The CDR3 is CASSLFGQDNQPQHF. CDR3 DNA: TGTGCCAGCAGCTTATTTGGACAGGACAATCAGCCCCAGCATTTT.

The chain recombines TRBV7-2 with TRBJ1-2, with 9 positions matching TRBD1. V lost 2 bases and J lost 4; bases outside the gene matches: 5. The CDR3 runs to 15 residues. Germline assignment: CDR1 SGHTA and CDR2 FQGNSA. The CDR3 coding sequence is TGTGCCAGCAGCTTAACAGGGGGCGCAAGCTATGGCTACACCTTC. As protein: CASSLTGGASYGYTF.

V gene TRBV10-2 combines with J gene TRBJ1-2; 7 bases are shared with TRBD1. The junction had 4 bases not matched to a gene; V was cut back by 8 bases and J by 7 bases. CDR1 WSHSY and CDR2 SAAADI come from the germline V gene. This CDR3 comprises 11 residues. Here the CDR3 DNA reads TGCGCCAGCCAGGGACAGCCTGGCTACACCTTC. Its translation is CASQGQPGYTF.

The chain employs TRBV4-1 and TRBJ1-5, with 8 bases matching TRBD1. Germline V gives CDR1 MGHRA, CDR2 YSYEKL. The CDR3 sequence is 14 residues long. With V trimmed by 1 base and J by 6 bases, 2 bases remained unmatched. Written as DNA, the CDR3 is TGCGCCAGCAGCCAAGGGACAGGGCGTCAGCCCCAGCATTTT. As protein: CASSQGTGRQPQHF.

This chain uses TRBV7-9 with TRBJ1-2; the D is unclear. There are 14 residues in the CDR3. Trimming shortened V by 1 base and J by 0 bases, and 6 bases separated the two germline ends. CDR1 is SEHNR and CDR2 is FQNEAQ in the germline V gene (reference sequence). CDR3: CASSLDGANYGYTF. The CDR3, as DNA: TGTGCCAGCAGCTTAGACGGAGCTAACTATGGCTACACCTTC.

The chain uses TRBV3-1 (or the pseudogene TRBV3-2) and TRBJ2-2; TRBD2 matches 9 bases. CDR1 is LGHDT, CDR2 YNNKEL, per germline (reference sequence). Trimming took 4 bases from V and 5 from J; bases not matched to a gene: 5. The CDR3 loop spans 15 amino acids. The CDR3 protein is CASSRGLARTGELFF. The CDR3 DNA follows: TGTGCCAGCAGCCGGGGACTAGCTAGGACCGGGGAGCTGTTTTTT.

The CDR3 sequence is CASSPGGGGYEQYF. The CDR3 DNA sequence: TGTGCCAGTAGCCCTGGCGGGGGAGGATACGAGCAGTACTTC. The V call is TRBV19, the J call TRBJ2-7; 7 bases match TRBD2. This CDR3 has 14 amino acids. The ends lost 6 bases at V and 4 bases at J; junction bases unmatched: 9. Germline CDR1 LNHDA, CDR2 SQIVND (reference sequence).

The chain employs TRBV19 and TRBJ1-2; unclear D gene. The ends were cut back, 3 bases at V and 6 bases at J, with 14 bases in the middle. The CDR3 loop spans 14 amino acids. The germline CDR1 and CDR2 sequences are LNHDA and SQIVND (reference sequence). CDR3 DNA sequence: TGTGCCAGTAGTATTGCGACACTTAGACATGGCTACACCTTC. It codes for CASSIATLRHGYTF.

V usage is TRBV19 and J usage is TRBJ2-7; perhaps TRBD1 as D (5 bases). The length of the CDR3 is 15 residues. The V end lost 3 bases, the J end lost 2 bases, and 14 bases lay between the germline ends. Per the germline V gene, CDR1 is LNHDA and CDR2 is SQIVND (reference sequence). The DNA of the CDR3 is TGTGCCAGTAGTATTCAGTCGCAGGGCGCCTACGAGCAGTACTTC. Translation: CASSIQSQGAYEQYF.

This chain links TRBV4-1 with TRBJ2-1; TRBD1 is a possible D gene (6 bases). In germline, CDR1 is MGHRA, CDR2 YSYEKL. Trimming removed 3 bases from V and 2 bases from J, with 11 bases in between. CDR3 length: 15 residues. The CDR3 DNA reads as TGCGCCAGCAGCCAGGCAGGGGCGGCCTACAATGAGCAGTTCTTC. It specifies CASSQAGAAYNEQFF.

The chain combines TRBV28 with TRBJ2-4; 7 positions agree with TRBD1. There are 15 residues in the CDR3. V trimming: 6 bases; J trimming: 9 bases; junction bases outside the gene matches: 14. Germline values: CDR1 MDHEN, CDR2 SYDVKM. The CDR3 DNA follows: TGTGCCAGCAGGGGGAGTGGGCAGGGGGTTGGCATTCAGTACTTC. Protein product: CASRGSGQGVGIQYF.

The CDR3 DNA reads TGCGCCAGCAGCTTGTGGCGGATAAACACTGAAGCTTTCTTT. Its translation: CASSLWRINTEAFF. V is TRBV5-1 and J is TRBJ1-1; no definite D call. Germline V gene sequence: CDR1 SGHRS, CDR2 YFSETQ. V was cut by 1 base and J by 2 bases, with 9 bases left in between. The CDR3 runs to 14 residues. Based on the CDR3 plus reference TRBV5-1 and TRBJ1-1, the full variable domain is KAGVTQTPRYLIKTRGQQVTLSCSPISGHRSVSWYQQTPGQGLQFLFEYFSETQRNKGNFPGRFSGRQFSNSRSEMNVSTLELGDSALYLCASSLWRINTEAFFGQGTRLTVV.

The V gene is TRBV5-4, the J gene TRBJ1-2; possible D gene TRBD1, 6 bases. The CDR3 has 14 residues. The V gene's germline CDR1 is SGHNT and CDR2 YYREEE (reference sequence). V lost 2 bases to trimming and J lost 2 bases, with 10 bases between them. As DNA, the CDR3 is TGTGCCAGCAGCTTTGGACAGTTCAACTATGGCTACACCTTC. Protein sequence: CASSFGQFNYGYTF.